These 17 T cell receptor beta chains were all obtained from the same sample, sequenced in a study of early T cells in non-severe SARS-CoV-2 infection. TCRdb re-called the 5' RACE reads through MiXCR, storing one row per CDR3 protein. The sample lists tens of thousands of distinct CDR3 sequences, around 6.6% seen once, with around 5% in the top ten. The source was whole blood, collected at baseline. The receptors were sampled from an adult who was a healthcare worker with PCR-confirmed SARS-CoV-2 infection or an uninfected control (not recorded which).

This clonotype was counted ten times or more. V usage is TRBV12-3 or TRBV12-4 and J usage is TRBJ1-2, with D possibly TRBD1 on 5 matching bases. The CDR3 totals 14 residues. V shed 8 bases and J shed 5 bases, with 18 bases lying between them. The CDR3 DNA follows: TGTGCCAGCGGCCGGGGGATGGAGCTATATGGCTACACCTTC. This codes for CASGRGMELYGYTF.

This clonotype showed up many times. The chain has TRBV28 and TRBJ1-2; unclear D gene. Germline V lookup: CDR1 MDHEN, CDR2 SYDVKM. This CDR3 region has 13 residues. V was clipped by 2 bases and J by 2 bases, with 6 bases between them. Here the CDR3 DNA reads TGTGCCAGCAGTTTAGCTCAAAACTATGGCTACACCTTC. Translating it yields CASSLAQNYGYTF.

The chain is built from TRBV5-4 and TRBJ2-7; TRBD2 matches at 7 bases. CDR3 size: 15 residues. V lost 1 base, J lost 4 bases, and 8 bases stayed unmatched. Germline V CDR1 and CDR2: SGHNT, YYREEE (reference sequence). CDR3 protein: CASSLFTGGPYEQYF. The CDR3 coding sequence is TGTGCCAGCAGCTTGTTTACGGGGGGACCTTACGAGCAGTACTTC.

This clonotype was counted ten times or more. The CDR3, as DNA: TGTGCCAGCAGTTACTCTGGGGAGACCCAGTACTTC. This codes for CASSYSGETQYF. This chain uses TRBV6-5 with TRBJ2-5; D not resolved. Germline V gene lookup returns CDR1 MNHEY and CDR2 SVGAGI. This CDR3 contains 12 residues. V lost 0 bases and J 5 bases, leaving 4 bases between the germline ends.

This clonotype appeared many times. The CDR3 sequence: CASSVTVSYNEQFF. CDR3 sequence (DNA): TGTGCCAGCAGTGTGACAGTTTCCTACAATGAGCAGTTCTTC. The chain couples TRBV27 to TRBJ2-1, with D possibly being TRBD1 (5 bases). The CDR3 covers 14 residues. Deletions cut 5 bases from V and 1 base from J, with 9 bases between. Germline-derived CDR1 and CDR2 are MNHEY and SMNVEV (reference sequence).

This clonotype was detected ten times or more. The gene calls are TRBV19 and TRBJ2-5; D remains unclear. CDR1 and CDR2 from the germline V gene are LNHDA and SQIVND (reference sequence). The V end was cut by 6 bases, the J end by 7 bases, with 18 bases between. The CDR3 length is 14 residues. The CDR3 DNA reads TGTGCCAGTAGAATCGACGCGGAGAGCCTGACCCAGTACTTC. This translates into CASRIDAESLTQYF.

This clonotype was observed at least ten times. The junction does not match germline at one end; this may be a read error. V gene TRBV5-1 combines with J gene TRBJ1-3; D is undetermined. The germline V gene encodes CDR1 SGHRS and CDR2 YFSETQ. CDR3 length: 15 residues. CDR3 in amino acids: CASSLDGNSGNTIYF. CDR3 DNA sequence: TGCGCCAGCAGTTTGGACGGGAACTCTGGAAACACCATATATTTT.

The chain carries TRBV4-3 and TRBJ1-2; no firm D call. The V end lost 0 bases, the J end lost 12 bases, and 14 bases lay between the germline ends. CDR1 is LGHNA and CDR2 is YSLEER in the germline V gene. The CDR3 loop spans 13 amino acids. CDR3 sequence reads: CASSQDRFQIHTF. The CDR3, as DNA: TGCGCCAGCAGCCAAGATAGATTCCAGATCCACACCTTC.

This clonotype was counted ten times or more. This chain joins TRBV24-1 and TRBJ1-1, with TRBD1 identical over 10 bases. The CDR3 loop spans 15 amino acids. CDR1 KGHDR and CDR2 SFDVKD come from the germline V gene. V shed 3 bases, J shed 4 bases, and the junction held 4 bases outside the gene matches. The CDR3 coding sequence is TGTGCCACCAGTGATCGGGGACAGGGGAGCACTGAAGCTTTCTTT. Its translation: CATSDRGQGSTEAFF.

At least ten counts were recorded for this clonotype. The chain has TRBV6-5 and TRBJ1-1; D remains unclear. The CDR3 length is 14 residues. V was shortened by 3 bases and J by 1 base, with 9 bases between the two germline ends. Germline CDR1 MNHEY, CDR2 SVGAGI. The CDR3 coding sequence is TGTGCCAGCAGTTATGCAATAGGGAACACTGAAGCTTTCTTT. It codes for CASSYAIGNTEAFF.

This clonotype was detected a few times. The genes are TRBV10-3 and TRBJ2-3; D is unresolved. The CDR3 spans 13 residues. The V gene's germline CDR1 is ENHRY and CDR2 SYGVKD. Trimming stripped 4 bases from V and 6 bases from J, with 11 bases between. The CDR3: CAISGTDSDTQYF. In DNA, the CDR3 is TGTGCCATCAGTGGCACCGACTCGGATACGCAGTATTTT.

This clonotype was recorded many times. The chain joins TRBV18 to TRBJ1-4, with 7 nucleotides matching TRBD1. The CDR3 sequence is 14 residues long. With 6 bases clipped from V and 2 bases from J, the junction kept 3 bases outside the gene matches. Per germline, CDR1 KGHSH and CDR2 LQKENI. Here the CDR3 DNA reads TGTGCCAGCTCCCCAGGGGGGACTAATGAAAAACTGTTTTTT. Its translation: CASSPGGTNEKLFF.

This clonotype was seen only a few times. The V call is TRBV7-6, the J call TRBJ2-1; D gene uncertain. V was trimmed by 1 base and J by 9 bases, leaving 4 bases between them. The CDR3 contains 11 residues. Germline values: CDR1 SGHVS, CDR2 FNYEAQ. CDR3 in amino acids: CASSLVGEQFF. In DNA form, the CDR3 reads TGTGCCAGCAGCTTAGTCGGTGAGCAGTTCTTC.

This CDR3 is CIARVGSDWTEAFF. In nucleotides, the CDR3 is TGCATTGCCCGAGTGGGGAGCGATTGGACTGAAGCTTTCTTT. V gene TRBV20-1 combines with J gene TRBJ1-1; D gene unclear. The CDR3 totals 14 residues. Germline CDR1 and CDR2: DFQATT and SNEGSKA (reference sequence).

This clonotype came up many times. This chain connects TRBV4-2 to TRBJ1-6, with D possibly TRBD1 on 5 matching bases. The CDR3 spans 16 residues. In germline, CDR1 is LGHNA, CDR2 YNFKEQ. The V end was cut by 4 bases, the J end by 10 bases, with 20 bases between. The CDR3 protein is CASSPLGAGRGSPLHF. The CDR3 DNA sequence: TGTGCCAGCAGCCCCCTTGGGGCAGGCCGAGGATCACCCCTCCACTTT.

This clonotype showed up many times. The rearrangement links TRBV7-6 to TRBJ2-1, with 9 bases aligning to TRBD2. J lost 6 bases, V lost 4 bases, and 19 bases had no gene match. The CDR3 has 19 amino acids. From germline, CDR1 is SGHVS and CDR2 FNYEAQ. The CDR3 nucleotides are TGTGCCAGCAGCTCTCTAGTGACTAGCGGCCAGGAGAAGGGCAATGAGCAGTTCTTC. As protein: CASSSLVTSGQEKGNEQFF.

This clonotype showed up many times. J is TRBJ2-1 and V is TRBV13; possible D gene TRBD1, 5 bases. V lost 2 bases and J 9 bases, leaving 5 bases between the germline ends. The CDR3 runs 11 residues. Germline V gives CDR1 PRHDT, CDR2 FYEKMQ (reference sequence). The CDR3 nucleotides are TGTGCCAGCAGCTTAAGGGGTGAGCAGTTCTTC. Protein sequence: CASSLRGEQFF. The variable domain in full, with the rest retrieved from reference TRBV13 and TRBJ2-1, is AAGVIQSPRHLIKEKRETATLKCYPIPRHDTVYWYQQGPGQDPQFLISFYEKMQSDKGSIPDRFSAQQFSDYHSELNMSSLELGDSALYFCASSLRGEQFFGPGTRLTVL.